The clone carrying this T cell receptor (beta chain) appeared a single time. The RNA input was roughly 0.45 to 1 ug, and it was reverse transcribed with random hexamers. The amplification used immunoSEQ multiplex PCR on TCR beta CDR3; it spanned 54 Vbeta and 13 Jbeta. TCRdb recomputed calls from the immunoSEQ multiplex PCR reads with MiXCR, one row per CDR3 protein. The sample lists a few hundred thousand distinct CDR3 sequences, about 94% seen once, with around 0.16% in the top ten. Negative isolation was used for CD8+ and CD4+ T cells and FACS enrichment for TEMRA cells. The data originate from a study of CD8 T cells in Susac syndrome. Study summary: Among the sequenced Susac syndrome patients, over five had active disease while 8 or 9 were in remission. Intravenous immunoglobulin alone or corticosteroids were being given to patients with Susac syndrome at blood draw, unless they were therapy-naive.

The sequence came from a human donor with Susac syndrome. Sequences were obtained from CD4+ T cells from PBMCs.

The CDR3 coding sequence is TGTGCCAGCAGTTTGATCAGATCCTTCCCCCCCCAGCATTTT. The encoded protein is CASSLIRSFPPQHF. V and J are TRBV12-3 or TRBV12-4 and TRBJ1-5; D unclear. The V gene lost 3 bases and the J gene lost 10 bases, with 16 bases spanning the gap. This CDR3 spans 14 amino acids.